The rows below give T cell receptor beta chains drawn from one sample of a study of blood T cell repertoires in COVID-19. Some clones are missing from TCRdb's copy, which holds only in-frame ones; the method was immunoSEQ multiplex PCR. The sample has about 80,000 clones, approximately 82% seen once. The sequencing sample was made of peripheral blood. Source of these receptors: a human donor in a cohort sampled during active COVID-19. The CDR3 runs from the conserved cysteine through the conserved F or W. The D gene is left open where the match is weak. Rows give clone size only sometimes, using once, few, many, or a class for an expanded clone.

>TRBD2|TRBV10-3|TRBJ2-4|.|12
TGTGCCACCCATGGGGGGGAGGGCATTCAGTACTTC
CATHGGEGIQYF
>.|TRBV19|TRBJ2-6|.|18
TGTGCCAGTAGTATGCGGTGGCTGGGGGCGGAGGGGGCCAACGTCCTGACTTTC
CASSMRWLGAEGANVLTF
>TRBD1|TRBV5-4|TRBJ1-6|.|13
TGTGCCAGCAGGGGACAGGGGGATTCACCCCTCCACTTT
CASRGQGDSPLHF
>.|TRBV5-1|TRBJ2-5|.|16
TGCGCCAGCAGCTTGAGTGCCAGGGTGAACCAAGAGACCCAGTACTTC
CASSLSARVNQETQYF
>TRBD1|TRBV18|TRBJ2-2|.|14
TGTGCCAGCTCGGGACAGTTGAACACCGGGGAGCTGTTTTTT
CASSGQLNTGELFF
>.|TRBV19|TRBJ1-2|.|16
TGTGCCAGTAGTACGCTAACCCCGGGACAAAGATATGGCTACACCTTC
CASSTLTPGQRYGYTF
>TRBD2|TRBV24-1|TRBJ2-3|.|14
TGTGCCACCAGTGAGCCACTAGCGGAGGATACGCAGTATTTT
CATSEPLAEDTQYF
>TRBD1|TRBV7-3|TRBJ1-3|.|13
TGTGCCAGCAGCCCGACAGGGGGAAACACCATATATTTT
CASSPTGGNTIYF
>TRBD1|TRBV4-1|TRBJ1-3|.|19
TGCGCCAGCAGCCAAGATTCGGGGACAGGGACAGTGGGGGGAAACACCATATATTTT
CASSQDSGTGTVGGNTIYF
>.|TRBV9|TRBJ1-1|.|13
TGTGCCAGCAGCGTGCTTGGAGTCACTGAAGCTTTCTTT
CASSVLGVTEAFF
>.|TRBV7-9|TRBJ2-1|.|15
TGTGCCAGCAGCTTAGAGCCTAGCGCGTACAATGAGCAGTTCTTC
CASSLEPSAYNEQFF
>.|TRBV5-1|TRBJ1-2|.|15
TGCGCCAGCAGCTTAGTTGGGACATCCCTCTATGGCTACACCTTC
CASSLVGTSLYGYTF
>TRBD2|TRBV4-2|TRBJ2-3|.|22
TGTGCCAGCAGCCCTGCCCCCAGACTAGCGGGAGGGAGCGGAACAGCTACAGATACGCAGTATTTT
CASSPAPRLAGGSGTATDTQYF
>.|TRBV10-1|TRBJ2-5|.|16
TGCGCCAGCAGTGAGTCAGTACCAGGGGAGGGGAAGACCCAGTACTTC
CASSESVPGEGKTQYF
>.|TRBV12-3/TRBV12-4|TRBJ1-1|few|13
TGTGCCAGCAGTTTATCAGGGTACACTGAAGCTTTCTTT
CASSLSGYTEAFF
>.|TRBV11-2|TRBJ2-2|once|12
TGTGCCAGCAGCGCGACAGTCGGGGAGCTGTTTTTT
CASSATVGELFF
>.|TRBV5-1|TRBJ2-1|.|15
TGCGCCAGCATGGAAGGGGTGAGCTCCTACAATGAGCAGTTCTTC
CASMEGVSSYNEQFF
>.|TRBV9|TRBJ2-4|.|15
TGTGCCAGCAGCGGGGGGCAGGACCCCAAGGGTGTTCAGTACTTC
CASSGGQDPKGVQYF
>.|TRBV2|TRBJ1-5|.|13
TGTGCCAGCCAACGGGAGGCTCGTCAGCCCCAGCATTTT
CASQREARQPQHF
>TRBD1|TRBV19|TRBJ1-1|.|16
TGTGCCAGTAGTATAATCGGACAGGGTAAAGACACTGAAGCTTTCTTT
CASSIIGQGKDTEAFF
>TRBD1|TRBV6-5|TRBJ2-7|once|13
TGTGCCAGCAGTTCCGACAGGGTAGGCGAGCAGTACTTC
CASSSDRVGEQYF
>TRBD1|TRBV6-4|TRBJ2-7|.|14
TGTGCCAGCAGCCTGAGGACAGGGGGCTACGAGCAGTACTTC
CASSLRTGGYEQYF
>TRBD1|TRBV4-1|TRBJ2-6|.|20
TGCGCCAGCAGCCAAGATCAGGGGGGGACAGGGGGCGCTGGGGCCAACGTCCTGACTTTC
CASSQDQGGTGGAGANVLTF
>.|TRBV28|TRBJ2-3|.|15
TGTGCCAGCAGTCTTCGCGGGACTGTTTTGGATACGCAGTATTTT
CASSLRGTVLDTQYF
>.|TRBV3-1/TRBV3-2|TRBJ1-6|.|16
TGTGCCAGCAGCCAAGTGGGGAGCGGAAATGGGTCACCCCTCCACTTT
CASSQVGSGNGSPLHF
>.|TRBV21-1|TRBJ2-4|once|23
TGTGCCAGCAGCACTATGGGGAAGATGAATTCGACAGGCCGGGGAGTAGCCAAAAACATTCAGTACTTC
CASSTMGKMNSTGRGVAKNIQYF
>TRBD1|TRBV3-1/TRBV3-2|TRBJ1-2|.|15
TGTGCCAGCAGCCAGATACAGGGGGCTAACTATGGCTACACCTTC
CASSQIQGANYGYTF
>TRBD1|TRBV5-1|TRBJ2-5|.|15
TGCGCCAGCAGCTCGGGGGACAGGGGGCGAGAGACCCAGTACTTC
CASSSGDRGRETQYF
>TRBD2|TRBV29-1|TRBJ2-2|.|12
TGCAGCGCCGGGGGGGACGCCGGGGAGCTGTTTTTT
CSAGGDAGELFF
>TRBD2|TRBV5-1|TRBJ2-1|.|15
TGCGCCAGCAGCTCGGGACTAGTGAGCCAGAGTGAGCAGTTCTTC
CASSSGLVSQSEQFF
>TRBD1|TRBV5-1|TRBJ2-5|.|15
TGCGCCAGCAGCTTGCGACAGGGGGCGGGCGAGACCCAGTACTTC
CASSLRQGAGETQYF
>.|TRBV12-3/TRBV12-4|TRBJ2-1|.|13
TGTGCCAGCAGACCTTCTAGAAGCCATGAGCAGTTCTTC
CASRPSRSHEQFF